This TCR beta chain was recorded in a study of blood T cell repertoires in COVID-19. Across the whole study: From T cells, B-cell-depleted T cells, or PBMCs came the material, which was cDNA or gDNA.

Between the trimmed V and J ends, which lost 5 bases and 2 bases, there was a span of 9 bases. This CDR3 contains 13 residues. Germline CDR1 and CDR2: LNHDA and SQIVND (reference sequence). Method: immunoSEQ multiplex PCR; TCRdb's copy keeps in-frame clones and lacks some. Of some 320,000 clones in the sample, 89% were seen once. The chain employs TRBV19 and TRBJ1-2, with no clear D. The receptor's source is a woman aged 45-60 years who had been exposed to COVID-19. Sequenced input: PBMCs or T cells enriched from blood (not recorded which). The CDR3 sequence is CASSAVPNYGYTF. The CDR3 DNA sequence: TGTGCCAGTAGTGCGGTACCAAACTATGGCTACACCTTC.